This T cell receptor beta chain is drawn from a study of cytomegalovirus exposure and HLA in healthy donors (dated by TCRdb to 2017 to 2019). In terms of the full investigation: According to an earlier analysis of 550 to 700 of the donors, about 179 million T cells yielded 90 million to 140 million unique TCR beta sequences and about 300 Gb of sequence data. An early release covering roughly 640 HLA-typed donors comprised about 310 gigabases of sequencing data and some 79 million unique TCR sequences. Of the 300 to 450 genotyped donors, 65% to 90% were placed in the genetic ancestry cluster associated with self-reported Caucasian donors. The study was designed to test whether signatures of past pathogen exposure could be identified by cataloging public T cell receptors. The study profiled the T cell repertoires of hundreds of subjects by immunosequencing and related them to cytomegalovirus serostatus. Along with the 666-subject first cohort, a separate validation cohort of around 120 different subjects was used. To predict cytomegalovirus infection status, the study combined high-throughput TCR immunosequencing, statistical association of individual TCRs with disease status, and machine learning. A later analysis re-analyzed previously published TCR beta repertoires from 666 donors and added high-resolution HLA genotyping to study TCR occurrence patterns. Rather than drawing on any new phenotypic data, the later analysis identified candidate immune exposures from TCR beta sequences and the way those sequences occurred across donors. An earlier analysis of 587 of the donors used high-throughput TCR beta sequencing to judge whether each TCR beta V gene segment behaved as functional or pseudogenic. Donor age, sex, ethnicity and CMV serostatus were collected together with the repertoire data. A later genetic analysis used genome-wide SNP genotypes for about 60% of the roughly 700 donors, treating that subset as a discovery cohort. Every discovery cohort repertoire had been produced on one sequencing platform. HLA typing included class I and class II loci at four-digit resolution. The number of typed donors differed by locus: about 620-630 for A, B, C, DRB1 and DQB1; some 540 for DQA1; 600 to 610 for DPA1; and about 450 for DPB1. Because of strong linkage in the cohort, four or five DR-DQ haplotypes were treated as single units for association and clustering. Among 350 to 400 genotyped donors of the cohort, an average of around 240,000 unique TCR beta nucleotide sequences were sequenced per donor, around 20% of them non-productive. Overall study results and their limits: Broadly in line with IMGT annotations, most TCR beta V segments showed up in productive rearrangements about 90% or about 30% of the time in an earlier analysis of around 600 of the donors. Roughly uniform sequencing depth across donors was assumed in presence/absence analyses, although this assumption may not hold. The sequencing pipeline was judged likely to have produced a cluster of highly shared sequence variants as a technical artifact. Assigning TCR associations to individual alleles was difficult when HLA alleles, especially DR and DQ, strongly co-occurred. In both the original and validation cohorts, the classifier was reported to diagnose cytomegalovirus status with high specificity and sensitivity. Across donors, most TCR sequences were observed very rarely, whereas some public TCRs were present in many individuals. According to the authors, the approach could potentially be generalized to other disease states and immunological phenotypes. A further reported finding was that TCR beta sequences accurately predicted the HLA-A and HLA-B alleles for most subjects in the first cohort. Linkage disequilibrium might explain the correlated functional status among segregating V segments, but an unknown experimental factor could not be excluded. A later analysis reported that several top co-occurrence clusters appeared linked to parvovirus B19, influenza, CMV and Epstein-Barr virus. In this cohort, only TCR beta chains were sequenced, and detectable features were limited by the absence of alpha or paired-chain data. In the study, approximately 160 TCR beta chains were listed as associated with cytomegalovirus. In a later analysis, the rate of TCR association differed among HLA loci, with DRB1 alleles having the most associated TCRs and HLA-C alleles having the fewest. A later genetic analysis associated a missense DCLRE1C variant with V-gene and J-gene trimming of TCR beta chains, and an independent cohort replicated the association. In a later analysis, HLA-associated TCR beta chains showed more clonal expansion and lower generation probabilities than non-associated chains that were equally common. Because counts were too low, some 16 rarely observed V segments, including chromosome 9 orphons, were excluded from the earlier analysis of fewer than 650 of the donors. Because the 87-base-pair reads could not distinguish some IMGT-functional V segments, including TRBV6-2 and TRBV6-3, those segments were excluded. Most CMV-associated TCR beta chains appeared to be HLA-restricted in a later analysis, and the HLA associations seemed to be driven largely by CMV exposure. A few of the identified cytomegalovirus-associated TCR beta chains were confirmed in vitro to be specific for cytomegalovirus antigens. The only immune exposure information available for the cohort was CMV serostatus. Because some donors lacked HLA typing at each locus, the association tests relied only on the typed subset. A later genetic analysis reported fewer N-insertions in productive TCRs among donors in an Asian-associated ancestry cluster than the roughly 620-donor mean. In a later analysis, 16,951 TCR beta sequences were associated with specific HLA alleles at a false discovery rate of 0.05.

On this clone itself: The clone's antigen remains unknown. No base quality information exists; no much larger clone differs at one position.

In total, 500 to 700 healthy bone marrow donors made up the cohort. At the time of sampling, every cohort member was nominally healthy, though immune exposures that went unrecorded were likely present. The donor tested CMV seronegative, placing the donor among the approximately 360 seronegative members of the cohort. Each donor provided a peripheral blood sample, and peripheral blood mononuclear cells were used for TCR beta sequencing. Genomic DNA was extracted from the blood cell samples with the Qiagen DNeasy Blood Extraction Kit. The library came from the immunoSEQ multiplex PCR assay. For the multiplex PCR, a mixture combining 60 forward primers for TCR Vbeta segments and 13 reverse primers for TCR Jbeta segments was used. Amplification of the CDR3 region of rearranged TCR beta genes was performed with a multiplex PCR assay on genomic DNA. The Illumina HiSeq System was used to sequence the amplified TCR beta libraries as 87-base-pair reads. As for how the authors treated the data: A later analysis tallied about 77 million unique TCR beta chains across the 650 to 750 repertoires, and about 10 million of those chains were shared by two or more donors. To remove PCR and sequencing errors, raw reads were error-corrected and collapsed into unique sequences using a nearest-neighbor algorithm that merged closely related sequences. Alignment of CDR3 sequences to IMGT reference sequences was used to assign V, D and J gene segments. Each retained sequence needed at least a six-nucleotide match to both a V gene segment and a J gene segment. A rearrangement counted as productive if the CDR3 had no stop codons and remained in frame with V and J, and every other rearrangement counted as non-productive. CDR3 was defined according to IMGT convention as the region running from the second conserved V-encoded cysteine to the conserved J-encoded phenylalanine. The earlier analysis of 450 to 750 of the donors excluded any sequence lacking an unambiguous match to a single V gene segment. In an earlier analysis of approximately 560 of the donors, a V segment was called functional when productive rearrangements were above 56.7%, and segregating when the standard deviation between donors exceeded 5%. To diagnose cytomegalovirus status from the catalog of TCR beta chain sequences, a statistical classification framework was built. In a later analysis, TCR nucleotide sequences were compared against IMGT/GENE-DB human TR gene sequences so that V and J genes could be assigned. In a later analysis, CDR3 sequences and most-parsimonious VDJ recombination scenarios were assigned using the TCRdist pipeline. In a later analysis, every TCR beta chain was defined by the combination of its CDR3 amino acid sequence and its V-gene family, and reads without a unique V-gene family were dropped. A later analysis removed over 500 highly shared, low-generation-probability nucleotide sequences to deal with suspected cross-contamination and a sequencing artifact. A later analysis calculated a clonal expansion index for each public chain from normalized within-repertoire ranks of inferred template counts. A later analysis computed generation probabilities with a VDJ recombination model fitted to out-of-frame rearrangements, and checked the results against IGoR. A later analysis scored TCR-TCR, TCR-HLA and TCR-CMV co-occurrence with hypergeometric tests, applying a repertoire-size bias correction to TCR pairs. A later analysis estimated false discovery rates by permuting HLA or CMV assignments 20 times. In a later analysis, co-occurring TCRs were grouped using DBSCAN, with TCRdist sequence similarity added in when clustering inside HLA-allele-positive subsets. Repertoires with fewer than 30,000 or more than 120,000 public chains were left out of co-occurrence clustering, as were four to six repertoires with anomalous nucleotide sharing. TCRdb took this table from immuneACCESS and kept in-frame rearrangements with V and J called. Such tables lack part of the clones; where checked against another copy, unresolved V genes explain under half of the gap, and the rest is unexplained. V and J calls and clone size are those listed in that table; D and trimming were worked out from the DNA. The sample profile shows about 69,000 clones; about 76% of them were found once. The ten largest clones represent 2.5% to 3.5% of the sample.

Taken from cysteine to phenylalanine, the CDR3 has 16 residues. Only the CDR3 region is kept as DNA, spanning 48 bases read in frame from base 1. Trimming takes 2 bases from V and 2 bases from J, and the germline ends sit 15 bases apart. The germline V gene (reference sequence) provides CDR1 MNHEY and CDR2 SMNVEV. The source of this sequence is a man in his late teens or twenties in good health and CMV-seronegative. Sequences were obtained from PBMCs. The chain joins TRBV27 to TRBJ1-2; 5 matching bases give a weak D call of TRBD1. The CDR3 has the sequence CASSLSRRVTNYGYTF. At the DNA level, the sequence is TGTGCCAGCAGTTTAAGCCGCAGGGTAACCAACTATGGCTACACCTTC.